The sequence of this TCR beta chain was determined in a study of blood T cells in healthy people across ages. Per-sample yields of isolated PBMCs were at least 6 million. V was shortened by 7 bases and J by 1 base, with 19 bases between the two germline ends. Germline loops: CDR1 SQVTM, CDR2 ANQGSEA. This CDR3 spans 15 amino acids. The authors ran a second PCR of about 7 to 12 cycles using a sample-barcoded 5' primer and a J-beta primer mix. One entry per CDR3 protein results from TCRdb running MiXCR on the 5' RACE reads. The sample has 1.5 million to 2 million distinct CDR3 sequences, roughly 32% seen once.

The V call is TRBV29-1, the J call TRBJ2-5, with TRBD1 as a possible D gene (6 bases). Sequencing input: blood. The source is a woman in her thirties in good health. CDR3 DNA: TGCAGCGCCCAGGCAGGGACAAGGACCCAAGAGACCCAGTACTTC. Its translation is CSAQAGTRTQETQYF.